Following are 32 T cell receptor beta chains from one sample sequenced in a study of long-term antiretroviral therapy in people with HIV. Investigators performed immunoSEQ version v3.0 at survey level. Libraries were prepared by immunoSEQ multiplex PCR; TCRdb keeps only in-frame clonotypes and omits some of them. The sample carries some 30,000 clones, 75% to 95% recorded once. This specimen consisted of unsorted PBMCs, obtained 5.2 years after starting antiretroviral therapy. The origin of the receptors is a woman between 40 and 55 years old with HIV.

The chain links TRBV30 to TRBJ1-1; 7 nucleotides line up with TRBD1. Germline V gene data show CDR1 as GTSNPN and CDR2 as SVGIG (reference sequence). Germline trimming cut 0 bases from V and 6 bases from J; bases unmatched to any gene: 10. This CDR3 is built from 15 residues. CDR3 nucleotide sequence: TGTGCCTGGAGTGTACTGGGACAGTCCCCCCCTGAAGCTTTCTTT. Translating it yields CAWSVLGQSPPEAFF.

This clone occurred a few times. V usage is TRBV18 and J usage is TRBJ1-1; possibly TRBD1 for D (5 bases). The V gene's germline CDR1 is KGHSH and CDR2 LQKENI. Between the trimmed V and J ends, which lost 0 bases and 5 bases, there was a span of 19 bases. CDR3 length: 17 residues. The CDR3 DNA sequence: TGTGCCAGCTCACCACCGGGCGGTGCCCCCAGGGTGACTGAAGCTTTCTTT. It encodes CASSPPGGAPRVTEAFF.

The rearrangement uses TRBV30 and TRBJ2-7; D not resolved. Trimming removed 4 bases from V and 1 base from J, with 11 bases in between. Germline-derived CDR1 and CDR2 are GTSNPN and SVGIG (reference sequence). The CDR3 is made up of 13 amino acids. CDR3 coding DNA: TGTGCCTGGATGGACCCGACGTCCTACGAGCAGTACTTC. Translated: CAWMDPTSYEQYF.

The genes are TRBV27 and TRBJ2-2, with TRBD2 matching 15 bases. This CDR3 has 18 amino acids. V was pared by 5 bases and J by 7 bases, with 11 bases of the junction left unmatched. Per the germline V gene, CDR1 is MNHEY and CDR2 is SMNVEV (reference sequence). CDR3 sequence (DNA): TGTGCCAGCAGTGCCCTTGGACTAGCGGGAGGGCCGGACGGGGAGCTGTTTTTT. Amino acids: CASSALGLAGGPDGELFF.

The rearrangement links TRBV29-1 to TRBJ2-3; 9 bases agree with TRBD1. Germline loops: CDR1 SQVTM, CDR2 ANQGSEA. The CDR3 covers 13 residues. Trimming at V came to 6 bases and at J to 6 bases, leaving 7 bases not matched to a gene. This chain's CDR3 is CSVGTGIMDTQYF. Here the CDR3 DNA reads TGCAGCGTGGGGACAGGGATTATGGATACGCAGTATTTT.

The chain combines TRBV6-1 with TRBJ2-7; D may correspond to TRBD1 or TRBD2 (5 bases each). Trimming took off 2 bases at V and 2 bases at J, with 10 bases between the two ends. Germline assignment: CDR1 MNHNS and CDR2 SASEGT. The CDR3 totals 14 residues. This CDR3 is CASSELGPPYEQYF. CDR3 DNA sequence: TGTGCCAGCAGTGAATTGGGACCTCCCTACGAGCAGTACTTC.

This chain links TRBV27 with TRBJ2-1; 12 bases match TRBD2. The CDR3 runs to 17 residues. CDR1 and CDR2 (germline): MNHEY, SMNVEV (reference sequence). With 11 bases clipped from V and 3 bases from J, the junction kept 14 bases outside the gene matches. CDR3 DNA sequence: TGTGCCGTGGGGGGAGGACTAGCGGGAAGGGGCTACAATGAGCAGTTCTTC. Translating gives CAVGGGLAGRGYNEQFF.

This chain connects TRBV14 to TRBJ2-7; TRBD1 agrees at 7 bases. Unmatched junction bases numbered 7, after V lost 5 bases and J lost 3 bases. Germline V gene lookup returns CDR1 SGHDN and CDR2 FVKESK. The CDR3 has 14 residues. This CDR3 is CASSEVTGYYEQYF. The CDR3 region has the DNA TGTGCCAGCAGCGAAGTGACAGGGTACTACGAGCAGTACTTC. Combining the CDR3 with reference TRBV14 and TRBJ2-7 gives the whole variable domain EAGVTQFPSHSVIEKGQTVTLRCDPISGHDNLYWYRRVMGKEIKFLLHFVKESKQDESGMPNNRFLAERTGGTYSTLKVQPAELEDSGVYFCASSEVTGYYEQYFGPGTRLTVT.

The V and J genes are TRBV19 and TRBJ1-1; D is unclear. V was shortened by 4 bases and J by 5 bases, with 11 bases between the two germline ends. CDR1 and CDR2 (germline): LNHDA, SQIVND (reference sequence). This CDR3 region has 13 residues. The CDR3 spells CASSSARGTEAFF. CDR3 sequence (DNA): TGTGCCAGTAGTAGCGCTCGGGGTACTGAAGCTTTCTTT.

V and J are TRBV9 and TRBJ1-2, with D tentatively TRBD1 (6 bases). The CDR3 has 15 amino acids. With 5 bases removed from V and 6 bases from J, the gap between germline ends came to 20 bases. CDR1 and CDR2 (germline): SGDLS, YYNGEE. The CDR3 coding sequence is TGTGCCAGCAGGGAGCACATAACAGGGATGAATGGCTACACCTTC. This translates into CASREHITGMNGYTF.

The chain carries TRBV4-1 and TRBJ1-4; TRBD1 is a possible D gene (6 bases). V lost 1 base, J lost 7 bases, and 19 bases lay in between. The CDR3 is 17 residues long. In germline, CDR1 is MGHRA, CDR2 YSYEKL. The CDR3 DNA reads as TGCGCCAGCAGCCAAGCCCGCGACAGGTCAAAGCTTGAAAAACTGTTTTTT. This translates into CASSQARDRSKLEKLFF.

CDR3 sequence reads: CASSAQGQPQHF. DNA for the CDR3: TGTGCCAGCAGCGCGCAGGGTCAGCCCCAGCATTTT. The rearrangement uses TRBV11-2 and TRBJ1-5; D may be TRBD1 (5 bases). Trimming removed 5 bases from V and 6 bases from J, with 8 bases in between. CDR3 length: 12 residues. Germline V gene lookup returns CDR1 SGHAT and CDR2 FQNNGV. Complete variable domain (other parts from reference TRBV11-2 and TRBJ1-5): EAGVAQSPRYKIIEKRQSVAFWCNPISGHATLYWYQQILGQGPKLLIQFQNNGVVDDSQLPKDRFSAERLKGVDSTLKIQPAKLEDSAVYLCASSAQGQPQHFGDGTRLSIL.

V gene TRBV5-5 combines with J gene TRBJ2-3; a possible D gene is TRBD2 (5 bases). Deletions cut 6 bases from V and 2 bases from J, with 16 bases between. The CDR3 consists of 15 residues. Germline CDR1 SGHKS, CDR2 YYEKEE (reference sequence). The CDR3 loop is CASIQVERNTDTQYF. The CDR3 DNA sequence: TGTGCCAGCATCCAGGTGGAGCGGAACACAGATACGCAGTATTTT.

The chain uses TRBV10-3 and TRBJ1-5, with D possibly matching TRBD1 (5 bases). V lost 1 base and J 1 base, leaving 11 bases between the germline ends. CDR3 length equals 16 residues. Germline loops: CDR1 ENHRY, CDR2 SYGVKD. CDR3 in DNA: TGTGCCATCAGTGAGTTTGGGGCGCGAAGCAATCAGCCCCAGCATTTT. Encoded protein: CAISEFGARSNQPQHF.

This clone has just one count. V and J are TRBV19 and TRBJ1-4, with 7 bases fitting TRBD1. The germline CDR1 and CDR2 sequences are LNHDA and SQIVND (reference sequence). The CDR3 is made up of 16 amino acids. Unmatched junction bases numbered 12, after V lost 7 bases and J lost 4 bases. The CDR3 sequence is CASKGAGYLYNEKLFF. DNA for the CDR3: TGTGCCAGTAAGGGGGCGGGATACCTGTATAATGAAAAACTGTTTTTT.

V gene TRBV11-3 combines with J gene TRBJ2-7; D remains ambiguous. V gave up 5 bases and J gave up 2 bases, with 10 bases separating them. The CDR3 is 13 residues long. Germline V gives CDR1 SGHNT, CDR2 YENEEA. The DNA for the CDR3 is TGTGCCAGCAGCCCTGGAACGGCCTACGAGCAGTACTTC. It yields the protein CASSPGTAYEQYF.

The CDR3 protein is CASSVGGVGEQYF. The CDR3 bases are TGTGCCAGCAGCGTCGGGGGGGTAGGGGAGCAGTACTTC. V and J are TRBV7-9 and TRBJ2-7, with 8 bases aligning to TRBD2. This CDR3 is built from 13 residues. Germline V CDR1 and CDR2: SEHNR, FQNEAQ (reference sequence). The trim removed 5 bases at V and 7 bases at J, leaving 7 bases unmatched. The complete variable domain, with remaining parts taken from reference TRBV7-9 and TRBJ2-7, reads DTGVSQNPRHKITKRGQNVTFRCDPISEHNRLYWYRQTLGQGPEFLTYFQNEAQLEKSRLLSDRFSAERPKGSFSTLEIQRTEQGDSAMYLCASSVGGVGEQYFGPGTRLTVT.

The CDR3 loop reads CASSSPELAKNIQYF. CDR3 bases: TGTGCCAGCAGCTCCCCGGAGTTAGCCAAAAACATTCAGTACTTC. The V and J genes are TRBV11-3 and TRBJ2-4, with D uncertain. Looked up from germline, CDR1 is SGHNT and CDR2 is YENEEA. V was clipped by 4 bases and J by 0 bases, with 10 bases between them. This CDR3 comprises 15 residues. Variable domain in full (rest from reference TRBV11-3 and TRBJ2-4): EAGVVQSPRYKIIEKKQPVAFWCNPISGHNTLYWYLQNLGQGPELLIRYENEEAVDDSQLPKDRFSAERLKGVDSTLKIQPAELGDSAVYLCASSSPELAKNIQYFGAGTRLSVL.

This rearrangement joins TRBV10-1 to TRBJ1-2; no definite D call. This CDR3 comprises 14 residues. Trimming stripped 4 bases from V and 0 bases from J, with 9 bases between. Germline lookup yields CDR1 WNHNN and CDR2 SYGVQD (reference sequence). CDR3 DNA: TGCGCCAGCAGTGGAGGGAACGCTAACTATGGCTACACCTTC. This encodes CASSGGNANYGYTF.

The chain uses TRBV30 and TRBJ2-7; perhaps TRBD2 as D (5 bases). The CDR3 is 14 amino acids. V shed 3 bases and J shed 4 bases, with 16 bases lying between them. The germline CDR1 and CDR2 sequences are GTSNPN and SVGIG (reference sequence). CDR3 in DNA: TGTGCCTGGAGCCCCACCACGGAGGTGTACGAGCAGTACTTC. Translation gives CAWSPTTEVYEQYF.

V usage is TRBV2 and J usage is TRBJ1-1; D remains ambiguous. V dropped 10 bases and J dropped 0 bases, with 15 bases sitting between them. Germline CDR1 reads SNHLY; CDR2 reads FYNNEI. The CDR3 consists of 14 residues. In DNA, the CDR3 is TGTGCCAACCAAATCCGGAGCTTGAACACTGAAGCTTTCTTT. It translates to CANQIRSLNTEAFF.

The V gene is TRBV27, the J gene TRBJ2-7, with 11 positions matching TRBD2. The CDR3 is 15 residues long. J lost 2 bases, V lost 5 bases, and 5 bases had no gene match. Per the germline V gene, CDR1 is MNHEY and CDR2 is SMNVEV (reference sequence). This CDR3 reads CASSTQLAGAYEQYF. The CDR3 nucleotides read TGTGCCAGCAGTACTCAACTAGCGGGAGCCTACGAGCAGTACTTC.

This clone was detected only once. This chain links TRBV5-4 with TRBJ1-5, with D possibly TRBD1 on 6 matching bases. CDR1 and CDR2 (germline): SGHNT, YYREEE (reference sequence). Trimming removed 0 bases from V and 1 base from J, with 14 bases in between. The CDR3 runs to 17 residues. CDR3 amino acids: CASSLGPPGASNQPQHF. The CDR3 DNA reads as TGTGCCAGCAGCTTGGGACCCCCAGGGGCGAGCAATCAGCCCCAGCATTTT.

The genes are TRBV5-1 and TRBJ2-7, with 9 positions matching TRBD1. Trimming took 5 bases from V and 1 from J; bases not matched to a gene: 4. CDR3 size: 14 residues. CDR1 and CDR2 (germline): SGHRS, YFSETQ. This CDR3 is CASRTGTGSYEQYF. CDR3 sequence (DNA): TGCGCCAGCAGGACCGGGACAGGGTCCTACGAGCAGTACTTC.

J is TRBJ2-5 and V is TRBV2; D is unclear. Germline CDR1 is SNHLY and CDR2 is FYNNEI. This CDR3 contains 12 residues. With 7 bases removed from V and 5 bases from J, the gap between germline ends came to 11 bases. The CDR3: CASTSVDETQYF. In DNA, the CDR3 is TGTGCCAGCACTTCCGTCGATGAGACCCAGTACTTC.

V is TRBV29-1 and J is TRBJ2-1; 9 positions match TRBD1. The V and J ends lost 6 bases and 10 bases, in that order; junction bases with no gene match: 7. The CDR3 runs to 12 residues. Germline V gives CDR1 SQVTM, CDR2 ANQGSEA. In DNA form, the CDR3 reads TGCAGCGTCGCGGGACAGGGAATCGAGCAGTTCTTC. This encodes CSVAGQGIEQFF.

This CDR3 is CSAHSRGGYTF. CDR3 DNA sequence: TGCAGTGCTCACTCGAGGGGTGGCTACACCTTC. V and J are TRBV20-1 and TRBJ1-2, with D perhaps TRBD1 (5 bases). CDR1 and CDR2 from the germline V gene are DFQATT and SNEGSKA (reference sequence). The CDR3 has 11 amino acids. Between the trimmed V and J ends, which lost 5 bases and 7 bases, there was a span of 11 bases.

The rearrangement links TRBV27 to TRBJ1-1; 7 bases align to TRBD1. Germline loops: CDR1 MNHEY, CDR2 SMNVEV (reference sequence). The CDR3 has 16 amino acids. Trimming took 2 bases from V and 4 from J; bases not matched to a gene: 10. CDR3 sequence (DNA): TGTGCCAGCAGTTTAGGGGCACAGGGGTTCGTCACTGAAGCTTTCTTT. As protein: CASSLGAQGFVTEAFF.

The V and J genes are TRBV2 and TRBJ2-5; tentatively, D is TRBD1 (6 bases). The CDR3 extends over 16 amino acids. Germline values: CDR1 SNHLY, CDR2 FYNNEI. Trimming left V 0 bases short and J 5 bases short, with 16 bases between. The CDR3 DNA sequence: TGTGCCAGCAGTGAAGCGGAAATATCAGGGGAGGAGACCCAGTACTTC. Translation: CASSEAEISGEETQYF.

The V call is TRBV19, the J call TRBJ2-7; a possible D gene is TRBD1 (6 bases). CDR1 and CDR2 (germline): LNHDA, SQIVND (reference sequence). Trimming took 4 bases from V and 2 from J, leaving 12 bases between them. The CDR3 runs 14 residues. CDR3 DNA sequence: TGTGCCAGTAGTACAGGGGCACCCCCCTACGAGCAGTACTTC. It specifies CASSTGAPPYEQYF. The full variable domain, its missing parts supplied by reference TRBV19 and TRBJ2-7, is DGGITQSPKYLFRKEGQNVTLSCEQNLNHDAMYWYRQDPGQGLRLIYYSQIVNDFQKGDIAEGYSVSREKKESFPLTVTSAQKNPTAFYLCASSTGAPPYEQYFGPGTRLTVT.

This chain uses TRBV10-3 with TRBJ1-2; D is unclear. The CDR3 spans 13 residues. Per germline, CDR1 ENHRY and CDR2 SYGVKD. The V gene lost 4 bases and the J gene lost 0 bases, with 6 bases spanning the gap. The CDR3 spells CAISGNTNYGYTF. CDR3 coding DNA: TGTGCCATCAGTGGGAACACTAACTATGGCTACACCTTC.

The chain recombines TRBV30 with TRBJ2-2; TRBD1 aligns across 8 bases. J lost 3 bases, V lost 4 bases, and 4 bases had no gene match. Germline CDR1 is GTSNPN and CDR2 is SVGIG (reference sequence). The CDR3 is 14 amino acids. The DNA for the CDR3 is TGTGCCTGGACCGACAGGGGATACACCGGGGAGCTGTTTTTT. This encodes CAWTDRGYTGELFF.